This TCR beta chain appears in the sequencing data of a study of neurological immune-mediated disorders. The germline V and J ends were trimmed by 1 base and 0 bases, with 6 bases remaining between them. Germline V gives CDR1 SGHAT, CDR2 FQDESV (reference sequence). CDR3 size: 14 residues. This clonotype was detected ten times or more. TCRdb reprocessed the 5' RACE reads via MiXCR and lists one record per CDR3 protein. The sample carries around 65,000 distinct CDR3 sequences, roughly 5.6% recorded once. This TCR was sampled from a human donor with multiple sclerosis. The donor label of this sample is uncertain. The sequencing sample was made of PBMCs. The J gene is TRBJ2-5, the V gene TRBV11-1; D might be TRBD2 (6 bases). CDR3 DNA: TGTGCCAGCAGCTTAGGCGGGAACCAAGAGACCCAGTACTTC. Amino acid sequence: CASSLGGNQETQYF.